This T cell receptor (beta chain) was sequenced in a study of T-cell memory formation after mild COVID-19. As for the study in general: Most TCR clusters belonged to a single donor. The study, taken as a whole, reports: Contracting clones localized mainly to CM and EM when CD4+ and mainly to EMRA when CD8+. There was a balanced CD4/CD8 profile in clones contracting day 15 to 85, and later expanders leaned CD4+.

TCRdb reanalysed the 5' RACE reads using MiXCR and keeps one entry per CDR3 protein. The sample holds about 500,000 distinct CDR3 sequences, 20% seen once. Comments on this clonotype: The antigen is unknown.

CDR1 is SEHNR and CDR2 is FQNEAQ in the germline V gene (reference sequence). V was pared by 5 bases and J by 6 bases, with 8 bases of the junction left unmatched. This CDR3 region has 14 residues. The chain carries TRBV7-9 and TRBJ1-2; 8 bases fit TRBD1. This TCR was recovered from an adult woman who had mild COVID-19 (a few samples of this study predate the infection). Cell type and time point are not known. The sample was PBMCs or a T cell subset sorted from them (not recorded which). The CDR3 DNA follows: TGTGCCAGCAGCGCACTGGACAGGGTGCATGGCTACACCTTC. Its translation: CASSALDRVHGYTF.